The TCR beta chain under discussion was sequenced for a study of OX40 agonist ivuxolimab in advanced cancers. Study overall: Treatment of patients was with ivuxolimab, an agonistic anti-OX40 (CD134) antibody. Findings and limits, study-wide: Compared with others, partial responders at 0.1-3.0 mg/kg displayed clonal expansion among the lowest.

Only one count was recorded for this clone. Its target is unknown. Profiled with immunoSEQ multiplex PCR; TCRdb holds only in-frame clones, not every one. Here the sample spans tens of thousands of clones, 75% to 95% being singletons. Material: CD4+ or CD8+ T cells sorted from blood, obtained in a trial of the OX40 agonist ivuxolimab. The origin of this receptor is an adult with an advanced solid tumor such as melanoma, head and neck, liver or kidney cancer.

The CDR3 DNA follows: TGCGCCAGCAGTCCTAGCGGGAGGGCCCACGAGCAGTACTTC. This gives the protein CASSPSGRAHEQYF. The chain links TRBV10-1 to TRBJ2-7, with 12 bases fitting TRBD2. The germline V gene encodes CDR1 WNHNN and CDR2 SYGVQD (reference sequence). There are 14 residues in the CDR3. V trimming: 5 bases; J trimming: 5 bases; junction bases outside the gene matches: 4.